These 5 T cell receptor beta chains were all obtained from the same sample, sequenced in a study of early T cells in non-severe SARS-CoV-2 infection. Each CDR3 protein is one row after TCRdb ran MiXCR on the 5' RACE reads. This table has about 52,000 distinct CDR3 sequences, 9.5% to 12% appearing once. Sequenced: whole blood. All receptors derive from an adult who was a healthcare worker with PCR-confirmed SARS-CoV-2 infection or an uninfected control (not recorded which).

This clonotype was detected ten times or more. The CDR3 region has the DNA TGTGCCAGCTCTCAGGGGCTGAACACCGGGGAGCTGTTTTTT. Amino acid sequence: CASSQGLNTGELFF. V usage is TRBV2 and J usage is TRBJ2-2, with D possibly TRBD1 on 6 matching bases. V was clipped by 8 bases and J by 1 base, with 11 bases between them. Per the germline V gene, CDR1 is SNHLY and CDR2 is FYNNEI. There are 14 residues in the CDR3.

The V and J genes are TRBV7-9 and TRBJ2-1, with 7 bases lining up with TRBD1. Germline-derived CDR1 and CDR2 are SEHNR and FQNEAQ (reference sequence). The trim removed 5 bases at V and 8 bases at J, leaving 9 bases unmatched. This CDR3 contains 14 residues. CDR3 coding DNA: TGTGCCAGCAGCCTCGACAGGGCCCAGGATGAGCAGTTCTTC. Translating it yields CASSLDRAQDEQFF.

This clonotype was recorded at least ten times. CDR3 protein: CATSDQTGTALNEQFF. Here the CDR3 DNA reads TGTGCCACCAGTGATCAGACCGGGACTGCTCTCAATGAGCAGTTCTTC. This rearrangement joins TRBV24-1 to TRBJ2-1; a possible D gene is TRBD2 (6 bases). V was pared by 3 bases and J by 6 bases, with 17 bases between. CDR1 KGHDR and CDR2 SFDVKD come from the germline V gene. The length of the CDR3 is 16 residues.

This clonotype came up many times. The chain couples TRBV6-6 to TRBJ2-2, with D possibly TRBD2 on 5 matching bases. This CDR3 is 15 amino acids long. Trimming removed 7 bases at V and 4 bases at J, with 16 bases between. The germline V gene encodes CDR1 MNHNY and CDR2 SVGAGI (reference sequence). Written as DNA, the CDR3 is TGTGCCAGCACCCGGAGAGGGAGAAGCACCGGGGAGCTGTTTTTT. This encodes CASTRRGRSTGELFF.

This clonotype occurred a few times. As DNA, the CDR3 is TGTGCCAGCAGCTTCGGACAGGGAGGCGGTGGCTACACCTTC. The encoded protein is CASSFGQGGGGYTF. The chain combines TRBV7-9 with TRBJ1-2; 8 nucleotides match TRBD1. The J segment lost 7 bases and the V segment lost 3 bases, leaving 7 bases of the junction unmatched. The CDR3 totals 14 residues. The germline V gene has CDR1 SEHNR and CDR2 FQNEAQ (reference sequence).